This T cell receptor (beta chain) was found in a study of blood T cell repertoires in COVID-19. The CDR3 is made up of 15 amino acids. Germline V gives CDR1 SGHRS, CDR2 YFSETQ. Trimming removed 4 bases from V and 4 bases from J, with 17 bases in between. Produced via immunoSEQ multiplex PCR; TCRdb's table is partial and in-frame only. Of around 400,000 clones in the sample, approximately 87% were seen once. Sequencing was carried out using peripheral blood. This receptor was taken from a woman aged 55 to 70 with COVID-19, enrolled during active disease. The V and J genes are TRBV5-1 and TRBJ1-2; tentative D call: TRBD1 (5 bases). The CDR3 region has the DNA TGCGCCAGCAGCCCCTGGGACGGAGGGACCTATGGCTACACCTTC. Residues: CASSPWDGGTYGYTF. Full variable domain (remainder filled in from reference TRBV5-1 and TRBJ1-2): KAGVTQTPRYLIKTRGQQVTLSCSPISGHRSVSWYQQTPGQGLQFLFEYFSETQRNKGNFPGRFSGRQFSNSRSEMNVSTLELGDSALYLCASSPWDGGTYGYTFGSGTRLTVV.